This T cell receptor (beta chain) was recovered during a study of shared clonotypes between healthy human individuals. As defined, naive CD8 cells were CD45RO-negative and positively selected for CCR7, with terminally differentiated effector memory CD45RA+ cells excluded. To note about this clone: Its antigen is currently unknown.

The study, taken as a whole, reports: In general, naive subsets displayed greater estimated richness than memory subsets did. Only blood underwent sampling, and tissue repertoires likely differ. The diversity represented, both genetic and in exposure history, was limited by few donors. Clonotype sharing among donors likely depends on sequencing depth.

Assay: immunoSEQ multiplex PCR; the TCRdb copy retains only in-frame clones and omits some. The sample consists of under 2,000,000 clones, approximately 95% of them appearing once. Sequenced sample: naive CD8+ T cells sorted from blood. The sequence derives from a young man in good health.

CDR3 region: CASSLEGRPSNSPLHF. The CDR3 DNA sequence: TGTGCCAGCAGCTTAGAGGGCAGGCCCTCTAATTCACCCCTCCACTTT. This chain links TRBV7-6 with TRBJ1-6; unclear D gene. Looked up from germline, CDR1 is SGHVS and CDR2 is FNYEAQ. V shed 1 base and J shed 6 bases, with 13 bases lying between them. The CDR3 loop spans 16 amino acids.